One and the same sample provided the 21 T cell receptor beta chains below, sequenced in a study of human T cells and chemical hapten exposure. The time point here: pre-sensitization, week 0. The treatment denotes: therapeutic diphenylcyclopropenone sensitization with weekly scalp DPC. TCRdb reprocessed the RACE reads with MiXCR, giving one entry per CDR3 protein. This repertoire shows a few hundred thousand distinct CDR3 sequences, more than 6.5% found once; its top ten account for over 2%. Sample: whole blood, taken in connection with sensitization to the hapten diphenylcyclopropenone (DPC). The receptor source for this set is a woman aged 40 to 55 with alopecia areata. Some clones in this sample may be carry-over from other donors' samples.

This chain links TRBV28 with TRBJ2-1; D may be TRBD2 (6 bases). Germline CDR1 is MDHEN and CDR2 is SYDVKM. This CDR3 comprises 14 residues. V shed 8 bases and J shed 0 bases, with 11 bases lying between them. CDR3 residues: CASGEVSSYNEQFF. The CDR3 DNA reads TGTGCCAGCGGGGAGGTTAGCTCCTACAATGAGCAGTTCTTC.

The table lists this clonotype with many counts. The V and J genes are TRBV5-6 and TRBJ2-1; 9 bases match TRBD2. V shed 7 bases and J 4 bases; nucleotides not matched to a gene: 6. Germline CDR1 reads SGHDT; CDR2 reads YYEEEE. The CDR3 is 14 amino acids. The chain's CDR3 is CASRRTSVYNEQFF. The CDR3 DNA sequence: TGTGCCAGCCGACGGACTAGCGTATACAATGAGCAGTTCTTC.

This clonotype showed up many times. The CDR3 reads CSALDTANTGELFF. CDR3 nucleotides: TGCAGCGCTCTAGACACCGCGAACACCGGGGAGCTGTTTTTT. V gene TRBV29-1 combines with J gene TRBJ2-2; D remains unclear. Trimming removed 7 bases at V and 0 bases at J, with 12 bases between. Looked up from germline, CDR1 is SQVTM and CDR2 is ANQGSEA. This CDR3 region has 14 residues.

The V and J genes are TRBV7-9 and TRBJ2-5, with D perhaps matching TRBD1 (5 bases). Between the trimmed V and J ends, which lost 4 bases and 5 bases, there was a span of 20 bases. CDR1 is SEHNR and CDR2 is FQNEAQ in the germline V gene (reference sequence). CDR3 length: 16 residues. CDR3 sequence (DNA): TGTGCCAGCAGCTCCCCCCCAGACAGTTTTAGGGAGACCCAGTACTTC. The encoded protein is CASSSPPDSFRETQYF.

The J gene is TRBJ2-3, the V gene TRBV7-2; D is unclear. Looked up from germline, CDR1 is SGHTA and CDR2 is FQGNSA. The length of the CDR3 is 11 residues. V gave up 3 bases and J gave up 5 bases, with 3 bases separating them. For the CDR3, the DNA is TGTGCCAGCAGCTTCCAAGATACGCAGTATTTT. Its translation: CASSFQDTQYF.

The chain joins TRBV7-2 to TRBJ2-2; TRBD2 is a possible D gene (5 bases). The CDR3 sequence is 16 residues long. Trimming cost V 3 bases and J 6 bases, with 17 bases left between them. Germline-derived CDR1 and CDR2 are SGHTA and FQGNSA. CDR3 residues: CASSFMTGNGAGELFF. DNA of the CDR3: TGTGCCAGCAGCTTTATGACGGGAAACGGGGCCGGGGAGCTGTTTTTT.

This clonotype was found many times. This chain uses TRBV12-3 or TRBV12-4 with TRBJ2-2; D possibly matches TRBD1 or TRBD2 (5 bases each). This CDR3 has 13 amino acids. The V gene lost 2 bases and the J gene lost 5 bases, with 6 bases spanning the gap. The DNA for the CDR3 is TGTGCCAGCAGTTTATGGGGGACCGGGGAGCTGTTTTTT. Translated: CASSLWGTGELFF.

A few counts support this clonotype. The chain combines TRBV28 with TRBJ1-1; D is perhaps TRBD1 (6 bases). There are 14 residues in the CDR3. Between the trimmed V and J ends, which lost 6 bases and 0 bases, there was a span of 11 bases. Germline V lookup: CDR1 MDHEN, CDR2 SYDVKM. CDR3 amino acids: CASRAGDLNTEAFF. CDR3 in DNA: TGTGCCAGCAGGGCAGGGGATTTGAACACTGAAGCTTTCTTT.

This clonotype has just a few counts. The chain couples TRBV12-3 or TRBV12-4 to TRBJ1-6; 12 nucleotides align to TRBD1. Trimming took 6 bases from V and 6 from J; bases not matched to a gene: 3. CDR3 length equals 15 residues. CDR3 nucleotide sequence: TGTGCCAGCAGCTGGGGACAGGGGGCTAATTCACCCCTCCACTTT. Protein: CASSWGQGANSPLHF.

The J gene is TRBJ2-7, the V gene TRBV20-1; D is uncertain. V was trimmed by 3 bases and J by 4 bases, leaving 7 bases between them. This CDR3 spans 11 amino acids. Germline assignment: CDR1 DFQATT and CDR2 SNEGSKA (reference sequence). CDR3 DNA sequence: TGCAGTGCTAGGGTAGATTACGAGCAGTACTTC. Amino acids: CSARVDYEQYF.

The chain links TRBV27 to TRBJ2-1; 8 nucleotides line up with TRBD2. J gave up 0 bases and V 4 bases, and 5 bases lay outside the gene matches. Germline loops: CDR1 MNHEY, CDR2 SMNVEV (reference sequence). The CDR3 length is 16 residues. CDR3 sequence: CASSSQRGSSYNEQFF. The CDR3 region has the DNA TGTGCCAGCAGTTCCCAGCGGGGGAGCTCCTACAATGAGCAGTTCTTC.

The table lists this clonotype with a few counts. The chain carries TRBV12-3 or TRBV12-4 and TRBJ2-1, with 8 bases aligning to TRBD2. Trimming cost V 7 bases and J 7 bases; bases outside gene matches: 15. The CDR3 loop spans 16 amino acids. In nucleotides, the CDR3 is TGTGCCAGCACCCGGGTCTTCAGCGGGAGTTCTAATGAGCAGTTCTTC. Its translation: CASTRVFSGSSNEQFF.

This clonotype occurred many times. The rearrangement joins TRBV9 to TRBJ1-1; the match to TRBD1 covers 8 bases. J lost 2 bases, V lost 0 bases, and 12 bases had no gene match. Germline CDR1 reads SGDLS; CDR2 reads YYNGEE. The length of the CDR3 is 18 residues. This CDR3 is CASSVATERGTGNTEAFF. The DNA of the CDR3 is TGTGCCAGCAGCGTAGCCACAGAACGAGGGACAGGCAACACTGAAGCTTTCTTT.

The chain has TRBV6-5 and TRBJ2-5; no firm D call. The CDR3 runs 15 residues. The germline V and J ends were trimmed by 4 bases and 2 bases, with 14 bases remaining between them. The germline V gene has CDR1 MNHEY and CDR2 SVGAGI. The CDR3: CASSSRSAPQETQYF. The CDR3 DNA follows: TGTGCCAGCAGTTCCCGATCAGCGCCACAAGAGACCCAGTACTTC.

The genes are TRBV20-1 and TRBJ2-5; 7 positions agree with TRBD1. Trimming cost V 5 bases and J 2 bases; bases outside gene matches: 11. Germline assignment: CDR1 DFQATT and CDR2 SNEGSKA (reference sequence). CDR3 length: 15 residues. CDR3 nucleotide sequence: TGCAGTGCTTCTACCGGGACAGTTATACAAGAGACCCAGTACTTC. Translating it yields CSASTGTVIQETQYF.

The chain carries TRBV5-6 and TRBJ1-1; D not certain. Germline V gene lookup returns CDR1 SGHDT and CDR2 YYEEEE. Trimming shortened V by 1 base and J by 7 bases, and 14 bases separated the two germline ends. This CDR3 has 14 amino acids. The CDR3 sequence is CASSLSLAVGEAFF. In nucleotides, the CDR3 is TGTGCCAGCAGCTTGTCTCTGGCAGTTGGTGAAGCTTTCTTT. Drawing the rest from reference TRBV5-6 and TRBJ1-1, the complete variable domain is DAGVTQSPTHLIKTRGQQVTLRCSPKSGHDTVSWYQQALGQGPQFIFQYYEEEERQRGNFPDRFSGHQFPNYSSELNVNALLLGDSALYLCASSLSLAVGEAFFGQGTRLTVV.

The V gene is TRBV3-1, the J gene TRBJ2-3; 12 positions agree with TRBD2. Trimming cost V 4 bases and J 6 bases; bases outside gene matches: 5. CDR1 and CDR2 from the germline V gene are LGHDT and YNNKEL (reference sequence). The CDR3 spans 15 residues. The DNA of the CDR3 is TGTGCCAGCAGCCCTAGCGGGAGGGCCGCGGATACGCAGTATTTT. This codes for CASSPSGRAADTQYF.

This clonotype occurred many times. Germline and junction disagree at one end, which may indicate a read error. The CDR3 sequence is CKTGVEETQYF. The CDR3 DNA reads as TGCAAAACAGGGGTCGAGGAGACCCAGTACTTC. The V gene is TRBV28, the J gene TRBJ2-5; 7 bases are shared with TRBD1. The germline V gene encodes CDR1 MDHEN and CDR2 SYDVKM. There are 11 residues in the CDR3. The full variable domain, completed using reference TRBV28 and TRBJ2-5, is DVKVTQSSRYLVKRTGEKVFLECVQDMDHENMFWYRQDPGLGLRLIYFSYDVKMKEKGDIPEGYSVSREKKERFSLILESASTNQTSMYLCKTGVEETQYFGPGTRLLVL.

The J gene is TRBJ2-1, the V gene TRBV15; D remains ambiguous. The CDR3 has 13 residues. Per germline, CDR1 LNHNV and CDR2 YYDKDF (reference sequence). V was clipped by 3 bases and J by 5 bases, with 8 bases between them. This CDR3 is CATSRGFDNEQFF. CDR3 nucleotides: TGTGCCACCAGCAGGGGATTTGACAATGAGCAGTTCTTC.

In this sample, this clonotype turned up a few times. The CDR3, as DNA: TGCGCCAGCAGCCAAGTAGGAGGTCAAAGGGCCAACGTCCTGACTTTC. Its translation: CASSQVGGQRANVLTF. The chain has TRBV4-3 and TRBJ2-6, with D possibly matching TRBD2 (5 bases). This CDR3 has 16 residues. CDR1 LGHNA and CDR2 YSLEER come from the germline V gene. The V end was cut by 1 base, the J end by 5 bases, with 12 bases between.

This clonotype was detected only a few times. The chain combines TRBV6-5 with TRBJ2-7; the D is unclear. This CDR3 is built from 14 residues. Trimming shortened V by 0 bases and J by 4 bases, and 10 bases separated the two germline ends. Germline CDR1 and CDR2: MNHEY and SVGAGI. This CDR3 reads CASSYSRLGYEQYF. The CDR3 DNA reads TGTGCCAGCAGTTACTCGAGACTGGGTTACGAGCAGTACTTC.